This T cell receptor (beta chain) was retrieved from a study of blood T cell repertoires in COVID-19. Study as a whole: Specimens from acute and convalescent COVID-19 originated in the United States, Italy and Spain.

Participants were aged 18 to 89 years, lived in around 25 US areas, and enrolled virtually. This CDR3 has 15 residues. Germline V lookup: CDR1 MNHNY, CDR2 SVGAGI (reference sequence). Trimming cost V 2 bases and J 6 bases, with 16 bases left between them. In the study's own analysis: Quantification of nucleated cells was approximated via reference gene primer amplification. Sequenced by immunoSEQ multiplex PCR; TCRdb stores in-frame clones only, minus some. V and J calls and clone size are copied from that table; D and trimming were computed from the DNA. The sample gives roughly 170,000 clones, around 83% of which show up once; around 3.6% is in the top ten.

J is TRBJ1-1 and V is TRBV6-6; D possibly corresponds to TRBD1 (6 bases). The sample taken for sequencing was PBMCs or T cells enriched from blood (not recorded which). The receptor was derived from a woman in her fifties or sixties in a cohort exposed to, infected with or recovered from COVID-19 (not recorded which). The CDR3 nucleotides are TGTGCCAGCAGTTACCAAGGGGGGGTCGGTGCTGAAGCTTTCTTT. It encodes CASSYQGGVGAEAFF.